This is a list of T cell receptor beta chains from one sample in a study of cytomegalovirus exposure and HLA in healthy donors. Only in-frame clones appear in the TCRdb table, and some are missing; sequencing was by immunoSEQ multiplex PCR. The sample lists about 180,000 clones, 82% occurring once. The sequenced sample consisted of PBMCs. These receptors came from a man aged 35 to 55 in good health and CMV-seronegative. Each CDR3 is given with its conserved first and last residue. The D gene is left open where the match is weak. Expanded clones are given a class, and other clones once, few, many or no size at all.

v_gene	d_gene	abundance	len	j_gene	CDR3nt	CDR3aa
TRBV28	TRBD2	once	15	TRBJ2-1	TGTGCCACGGGCCCGACTAGCGGGATCTACAATGAGCAGTTCTTC	CATGPTSGIYNEQFF
TRBV13	NA	NA	13	TRBJ2-5	TGTGCCAGCAGCTTATCACAGGAAGAGACCCAGTACTTC	CASSLSQEETQYF
TRBV5-1	TRBD2	once	14	TRBJ2-7	TGCGCCAGCAGCTTCACAGCGGGAGCCGTCGAGCAGTACTTC	CASSFTAGAVEQYF
TRBV7-9	TRBD1	NA	17	TRBJ1-5	TGTTCCAGCAGCTTGGCCAGAACAGGGGGCGCCGATCAGCCCCAGCATTTT	CSSSLARTGGADQPQHF
TRBV14	NA	NA	13	TRBJ2-5	TGTGCCAGCAGCCAACGAGGAGGAGAGACCCAGTACTTC	CASSQRGGETQYF
TRBV14	TRBD2	once	18	TRBJ2-5	TGTGCCAGCAGCCAACCCCAGACGGAACTAGCGGGCCAAGAGACCCAGTACTTC	CASSQPQTELAGQETQYF
TRBV7-2	TRBD2	NA	14	TRBJ2-3	TGTGCCAGCAGTTTACTAGCGGACACAGATACGCAGTATTTT	CASSLLADTDTQYF
TRBV30	NA	NA	15	TRBJ2-3	TGTGCCTGGAGTTGGGGGGGGCTTCGGGAAGATACGCAGTATTTT	CAWSWGGLREDTQYF
TRBV9	TRBD2	NA	16	TRBJ2-3	TGTGCCAGCAGCGGCCGACTAGCGGGGCGCACAGATACGCAGTATTTT	CASSGRLAGRTDTQYF
TRBV11-2	TRBD2	once	16	TRBJ2-1	TGTGCCAGCAGCTTAAGGTCGGGGACTAGCGGGAACGGGCAGTTCTTC	CASSLRSGTSGNGQFF
TRBV6-5	NA	once	13	TRBJ1-2	TGTGCCAGCAGTCGTTCCCAGAACTATGGCTACACCTTC	CASSRSQNYGYTF
TRBV6-6	TRBD1	NA	15	TRBJ2-7	TGTGCCAGCAGTTATTCCGGGACAGGGCGCTACGAGCAGTACTTC	CASSYSGTGRYEQYF
TRBV5-1	TRBD1	NA	14	TRBJ2-4	TGCGCCAGCAGCTTGGAGGGGACAGGGGGCATTCAGTACTTC	CASSLEGTGGIQYF
TRBV11-3	TRBD2	NA	16	TRBJ2-1	TGTGCCAGCAGCTTTATGAATAGCGGGAGAGGCGATGAGCAGTTCTTC	CASSFMNSGRGDEQFF
TRBV4-1	TRBD2	NA	15	TRBJ2-7	TGCGCCAGCAGCCAAGTAACTAGCGAGTCCTACGAGCAGTACTTC	CASSQVTSESYEQYF
TRBV9	NA	NA	16	TRBJ1-5	TGTGCCAGCAGCCCCGGGGGGGACAATAGCAATCAGCCCCAGCATTTT	CASSPGGDNSNQPQHF
TRBV7-8	TRBD1	NA	14	TRBJ1-1	TGTGCCAGCAGCCTCCCCCAGGGGGACACTGAAGCTTTCTTT	CASSLPQGDTEAFF
TRBV30	NA	NA	16	TRBJ1-1	TGTGCCTGGACCCGTACCCCCCAGGGGCCGCAGGCTGAAGCTTTCTTT	CAWTRTPQGPQAEAFF
TRBV5-1	TRBD1	few	14	TRBJ2-2	TGCGCCAGCAGGACAGGGGACTACACCGGGGAGCTGTTTTTT	CASRTGDYTGELFF
TRBV2	NA	NA	14	TRBJ1-4	TGTGCCAGCAGTGAAGGAGGAGCTAATGAAAAACTGTTTTTT	CASSEGGANEKLFF
TRBV5-4	TRBD2	NA	18	TRBJ2-3	TGTGCCAGCAGCTTGCCCGGTATGGGACTAGCGGGAGGGTCTACGCAGTATTTT	CASSLPGMGLAGGSTQYF
TRBV5-4	TRBD2	few	16	TRBJ2-3	TGTGCCAGCAGCTCGGAAGCGGGAGGGCCTTCAGATACGCAGTATTTT	CASSSEAGGPSDTQYF